The T cell receptor beta chain described here comes from a study of T cell repertoires in cytomegalovirus infection. J lost 4 bases, V lost 2 bases, and 3 bases had no gene match. CDR3 size: 15 residues. Germline V gives CDR1 SGHTA, CDR2 FQGNSA. This clonotype was counted ten times or more. As yet, its antigen is unknown. Via MiXCR, TCRdb re-called the reads, giving one row per CDR3 protein. The table lists just under 500,000 distinct CDR3 sequences, 33% of them singletons. Study-level results: Summed public TCR beta family frequency identified CMV carriers bearing the relevant HLA.

Sequences were derived from cultured PBMCs, sampled from culture after CMV antigen stimulation. The origin of this receptor is a human donor in good health (CMV status not recorded). Some clones in this sample may be carry-over from other donors' samples. The chain employs TRBV7-2 and TRBJ2-5; 11 nucleotides line up with TRBD2. The CDR3 loop reads CASSLIAGGRETQYF. CDR3 bases: TGTGCCAGCAGCTTAATAGCGGGAGGGAGAGAGACCCAGTACTTC.